These 13 T cell receptor beta chains were all obtained from the same sample, sequenced in a study of T cells in Graves' hyperthyroidism and ophthalmopathy (dated by TCRdb to the late 2010s). The protocol used for the library was multiplex PCR. The sequencing machine was an Illumina HiSeq 2000. The TCR beta CDR3 regions were amplified from RNA transcripts. A first-round RT-PCR of the TCR CDR3 used the HTBI primer set with the Qiagen OneStep RT-PCR kit. TCRdb redid the processing of the public reads, applying fastp at Q25 and MiXCR, and retained in-frame beta chains. Rows with a matching CDR3 protein are joined into one entry that keeps the most common DNA and genes. This sample is represented by hundreds of thousands of distinct CDR3 sequences; about 15% of them were singletons. Less than 15% of the sample lies in the top ten. The sample comprised blood. The source of these receptors is a man aged 18 to 30 with Graves' ophthalmopathy.

A word on this clonotype: A much larger clone differs by one base, so this may be a read error. The missing conserved phenylalanine or tryptophan at the end of this CDR3 makes a read error likely. The chain couples TRBV7-3 to TRBJ2-5, with a tentative D call TRBD1 (6 bases). V was clipped by 4 bases and J by 5 bases, with 11 bases between them. From germline, CDR1 is SGHTA and CDR2 FQGTGA. The CDR3 sequence is 13 residues long. CDR3 nucleotides: TGTGCCAGCAGCTCAGGGGTGGGGGAGACCCAGTACCTC. Its protein is CASSSGVGETQYL.

This clonotype has only a few counts. This chain uses TRBV15 with TRBJ2-5; 11 positions match TRBD2. The CDR3 sequence is 19 residues long. The V gene's germline CDR1 is LNHNV and CDR2 YYDKDF (reference sequence). The trim removed 0 bases at V and 0 bases at J, leaving 9 bases unmatched. The CDR3 nucleotides read TGTGCCACCAGCAGAGATACCGGGAGGACTAGCGGGCACCAAGAGACCCAGTACTTC. Its protein product is CATSRDTGRTSGHQETQYF.

This clonotype was picked up many times. The V and J genes are TRBV12-3 or TRBV12-4 and TRBJ1-5; TRBD1 agrees at 7 bases. Trimming cost V 7 bases and J 7 bases; bases outside gene matches: 7. This CDR3 is 13 amino acids long. CDR3 protein: CASNRQGDQPQHF. The CDR3 region has the DNA TGTGCCAGCAACCGACAGGGCGACCAGCCCCAGCATTTT.

This chain uses TRBV9 with TRBJ2-3; D gene uncertain. V was cut by 0 bases and J by 7 bases, with 6 bases left in between. The CDR3 runs to 12 residues. Germline V gene data show CDR1 as SGDLS and CDR2 as YYNGEE. CDR3 sequence reads: CASSVDRNTQYF. CDR3 bases: TGTGCCAGCAGCGTAGACCGGAATACGCAGTATTTT.

This clonotype came up many times. V and J are TRBV12-3 or TRBV12-4 and TRBJ1-2; possibly TRBD1 for D (5 bases). The V gene lost 3 bases and the J gene lost 4 bases, with 15 bases spanning the gap. The CDR3 consists of 15 residues. The CDR3 sequence: CASSFRGQGGYGYTF. CDR3 sequence (DNA): TGTGCCAGCAGTTTTCGAGGCCAGGGTGGCTATGGCTACACCTTC.

This clonotype was seen repeatedly, ten times or more. V usage is TRBV18 and J usage is TRBJ2-1; the match to TRBD2 covers 8 bases. The CDR3 loop spans 16 amino acids. J gave up 3 bases and V 0 bases, and 4 bases lay outside the gene matches. The germline CDR1 and CDR2 sequences are KGHSH and LQKENI. The CDR3 region is CASSPPSSGDYNEQFF. In nucleotides, the CDR3 is TGTGCCAGCTCACCACCAAGTAGCGGGGACTACAATGAGCAGTTCTTC. Together with reference TRBV18 and TRBJ2-1, the CDR3 gives the full variable domain: NAGVMQNPRHLVRRRGQEARLRCSPMKGHSHVYWYRQLPEEGLKFMVYLQKENIIDESGMPKERFSAEFPKEGPSILRIQQVVRGDSAAYFCASSPPSSGDYNEQFFGPGTRLTVL.

At least ten counts were recorded for this clonotype. The chain uses TRBV20-1 and TRBJ2-5; weak D call: TRBD2 (7 bases). The V end lost 1 base, the J end lost 3 bases, and 18 bases lay between the germline ends. This CDR3 has 16 residues. Germline V gene lookup returns CDR1 DFQATT and CDR2 SNEGSKA (reference sequence). As DNA, the CDR3 is TGCAGTGCTAGAGCTTGGGGGGCTAGCGGTAAAGAGACCCAGTACTTC. Its protein is CSARAWGASGKETQYF.

To note about this clonotype: Being one base from a much bigger clone, this may be a read error. V is TRBV3-1 and J is TRBJ2-2; 8 bases map to TRBD1. The germline V gene has CDR1 LGHDT and CDR2 YNNKEL (reference sequence). CDR3 length: 15 amino acids. The DNA for the CDR3 is TGTGCCAGCAGCCGCGACAGGGGACTGACCGGGGGGCTGTTTTTT. Amino acids: CASSRDRGLTGGLFF.

This clonotype was seen a single time. The junction departs from germline at one end; a sequencing error may be responsible. V gene TRBV5-1 combines with J gene TRBJ2-3; 8 bases line up with TRBD2. Per the germline V gene, CDR1 is SGHRS and CDR2 is YFSETQ. This CDR3 is built from 15 residues. The DNA for the CDR3 is TGCGCCAGCAGCCCCGGGGGGGCGAGCACAGATATGCAGTATTTT. Translation gives CASSPGGASTDMQYF.

At least ten counts were recorded for this clonotype. The chain is built from TRBV2 and TRBJ1-2, with 8 bases fitting TRBD1. The CDR3 runs 13 residues. Germline CDR1 and CDR2: SNHLY and FYNNEI. V trimming: 6 bases; J trimming: 4 bases; junction bases outside the gene matches: 4. CDR3 in DNA: TGTGCCAGCAGGGAGACAGGGGTCTATGGCTACACCTTC. Translation gives CASRETGVYGYTF.

The chain links TRBV12-3 or TRBV12-4 to TRBJ2-2, with TRBD2 as a possible D gene (6 bases). CDR3 length: 12 amino acids. The V and J ends lost 7 bases and 5 bases respectively, with 8 bases between them. In nucleotides, the CDR3 is TGTGCCAGCAATCGGGGGACCGGGGAGCTGTTTTTT. This encodes CASNRGTGELFF.

This clonotype was detected many times. The CDR3 sequence is CAWSDRNQPQHF. The CDR3 nucleotides are TGTGCCTGGAGCGACAGAAATCAGCCCCAGCATTTT. The genes are TRBV30 and TRBJ1-5; tentatively, D is TRBD1 (5 bases). The CDR3 has 12 residues. V was clipped by 3 bases and J by 4 bases, with 7 bases between them. The V gene's germline CDR1 is GTSNPN and CDR2 SVGIG (reference sequence).

V is TRBV29-1 and J is TRBJ1-4, with 8 nucleotides matching TRBD1. V was clipped by 4 bases and J by 7 bases; unmatched bases: 17. The CDR3 loop spans 17 amino acids. The germline V gene encodes CDR1 SQVTM and CDR2 ANQGSEA. CDR3 residues: CSVGSRGRYEGVEKLFF. CDR3 nucleotide sequence: TGCAGCGTTGGTAGCAGGGGGCGATACGAGGGAGTTGAAAAACTGTTTTTT.